This entry features one TCR beta chain sequence. This clonotype was counted ten times or more. Which antigen it targets is not known. No per-base quality is available; no much larger clone lies one base away. These data belong to a study of T cells in Graves' hyperthyroidism and ophthalmopathy (dated by TCRdb to 2018 to 2020). Describing the broader study: Peripheral blood samples were taken at initial diagnosis, before any treatment was given. To identify distinguishing TCR V-J signatures, a discovery cohort of some 100 patients was used, comprising under 45 with Graves' ophthalmopathy and about 59 with stable Graves' hyperthyroidism. The study also compared thyroid tissue and blood T-cell repertoires from more than 5 Graves' hyperthyroidism patients. Prospective prediction of ophthalmopathy was tested in an independent validation cohort consisting of some 19 hyperthyroidism patients and more than 15 patients who later progressed to ophthalmopathy. Following sampling, methimazole starting at 30 mg daily was given to hyperthyroidism patients, and high-dose intravenous methylprednisolone was given to ophthalmopathy patients. The paper describes TCR Vbeta CDR3 sequencing of 130 to 150 peripheral blood samples, made up of 43 ophthalmopathy patients, approximately 73 hyperthyroidism patients and approximately 17 progressor patients. The roughly 91 discovery patients were randomly divided into training and test sets at a 7:3 ratio. The investigation overall reported the following: In validation, the model predicted progression to ophthalmopathy a median of roughly 6.1 months before onset, with approximately 71% sensitivity and nearly 75% specificity. Sample size was not statistically predetermined, and investigators were not blinded to group allocation. Most expanded thyroid clonotypes (frequency above 0.001) were also detected in blood, suggesting blood repertoires may reflect thyroid immune responses. Ophthalmopathy was separated from stable hyperthyroidism by a 13 V-J signature model, with around 90% sensitivity and about 81% specificity obtained in cross-validation and 80%/75% obtained in testing.

Taken from the germline V gene, the CDR1 and CDR2 loops are MNHNS and SASEGT. Relative to germline, V is missing 5 bases and J is missing 3 bases, with 4 bases of the junction outside any gene match. The CDR3, from cysteine to phenylalanine, totals 14 residues. Solely the CDR3 DNA is kept, with 42 bases framed from the first base. The TCR beta CDR3 regions were amplified from the RNA transcripts. A first-round RT-PCR of the TCR CDR3 used the HTBI primer set with the Qiagen OneStep RT-PCR kit. A second multiplex PCR round built the libraries, followed by size selection and purification. Sequencing of the libraries was done on an Illumina HiSeq2000 using paired-end 100 bp reads. As for how the authors treated the data: SOAPnuke was used to process the raw data, throwing out any read that contained adapters or uncalled bases, had a mean Phred below 15, or lacked an exact constant-primer or identifier match. COPE v1.2.5 was used to merge the high-quality paired reads, and each unique nucleotide sequence was defined as a clonotype. MiTCR v1.1 was used to align clonotypes to the IMGT TRBV, TRBD and TRBJ reference segments. The analysis included only V-J combinations with a frequency above 0.0001, which together covered approximately 99% of the repertoires. The TCS score was defined as the ratio of F50 (clonal expansion) to E x V (chaos), calculated using BLOSUM62-based TCRdist between CDR3 peptides within each V-J. Welch's t-statistics and random forest reduced approximately 520 V-J features to around 14, which were used in a naive Bayes classifier (R e1071). The public sequencing data were trimmed at Q25 with fastp and processed into clonotypes with MiXCR by TCRdb, which kept only in-frame beta chains. Rows are combined by CDR3 protein, so each entry shows the most common genes and DNA. Clone size and V and J calls follow TCRdb, not the original study. In all, the sample holds about 720,000 distinct CDR3 sequences, and about 16% of those were seen once. Around 8.1% of the sample is held by the ten biggest clonotypes.

Stable Graves' hyperthyroidism was defined as the absence of progression to ophthalmopathy over 18 months of follow-up. The hyperthyroidism patients were between 18 and 65 years old and newly diagnosed, with a disease duration of less than 2 months. Exclusion was applied to patients with uncontrolled infections, other autoimmune diseases, pregnancy or lactation. Diagnoses were based on clinical symptoms, serum thyroxine and TRAb, thyroid ultrasound and orbital computed tomography. PBMCs were separated from around 9.1 ml of fresh peripheral blood using Ficoll-Paque density gradient centrifugation. Total RNA was extracted with Trizol reagent, and quality was checked on an Agilent 2100 Bioanalyzer.

This sequence uses TRBV6-1 and TRBJ2-7, and TRBD2 aligns with 10 junction nucleotides. Sequencing input: blood. The TCR originated in a man younger than 35 with Graves' hyperthyroidism. The sequenced DNA is TGTGCCAGCAGTCAGACTAGCGGGTACTACGAGCAGTACTTC. It codes for CASSQTSGYYEQYF.